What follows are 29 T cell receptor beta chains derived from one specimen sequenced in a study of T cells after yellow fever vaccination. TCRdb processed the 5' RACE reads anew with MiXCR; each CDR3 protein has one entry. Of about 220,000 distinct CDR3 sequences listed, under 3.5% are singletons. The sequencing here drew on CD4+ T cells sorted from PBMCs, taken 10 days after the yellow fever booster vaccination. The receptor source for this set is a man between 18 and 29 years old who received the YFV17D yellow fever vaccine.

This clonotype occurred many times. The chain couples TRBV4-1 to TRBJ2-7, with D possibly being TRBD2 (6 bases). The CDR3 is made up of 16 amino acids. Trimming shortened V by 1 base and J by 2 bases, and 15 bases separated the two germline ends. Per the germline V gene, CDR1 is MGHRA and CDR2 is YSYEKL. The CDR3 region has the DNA TGCGCCAGCAGCCAAGCCCCGGCGGGGCAAACCTACGAGCAGTACTTC. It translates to CASSQAPAGQTYEQYF.

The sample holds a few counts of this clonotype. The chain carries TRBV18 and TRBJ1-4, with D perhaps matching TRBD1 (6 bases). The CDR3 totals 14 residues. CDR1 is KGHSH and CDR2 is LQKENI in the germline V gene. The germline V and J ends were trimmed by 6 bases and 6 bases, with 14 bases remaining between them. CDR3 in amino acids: CASSRGGRDEKLFF. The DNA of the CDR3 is TGTGCCAGCTCGCGAGGGGGTAGAGATGAAAAACTGTTTTTT.

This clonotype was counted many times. The CDR3 DNA reads as TGTGCCAGCAGTTTTTCAGGGGGCTACTCCTACGAGCAGTACTTC. It yields the protein CASSFSGGYSYEQYF. V gene TRBV27 combines with J gene TRBJ2-7, with TRBD1 identical over 8 bases. Germline trimming cut 3 bases from V and 0 bases from J; bases unmatched to any gene: 4. Germline CDR1 MNHEY, CDR2 SMNVEV (reference sequence). The CDR3 runs 15 residues.

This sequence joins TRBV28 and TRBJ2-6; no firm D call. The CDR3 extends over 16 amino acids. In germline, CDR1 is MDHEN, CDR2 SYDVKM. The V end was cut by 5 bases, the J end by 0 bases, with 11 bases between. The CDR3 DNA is TGTGCCAGCAGTGCCGGGTCCTACTCTGGGGCCAACGTCCTGACTTTC. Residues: CASSAGSYSGANVLTF.

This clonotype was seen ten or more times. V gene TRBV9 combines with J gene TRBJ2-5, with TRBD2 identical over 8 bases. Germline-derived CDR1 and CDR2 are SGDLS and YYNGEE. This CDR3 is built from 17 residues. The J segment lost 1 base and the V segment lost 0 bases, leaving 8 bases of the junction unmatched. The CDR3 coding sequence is TGTGCCAGCAGCGTAGAATGGAGCGGGGGCCTCCAAGAGACCCAGTACTTC. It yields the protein CASSVEWSGGLQETQYF.

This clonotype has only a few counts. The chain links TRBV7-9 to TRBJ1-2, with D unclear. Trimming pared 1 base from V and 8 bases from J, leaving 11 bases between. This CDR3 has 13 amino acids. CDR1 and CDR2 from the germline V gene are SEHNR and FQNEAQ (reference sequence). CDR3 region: CASSLEGLAGYTF. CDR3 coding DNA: TGTGCCAGCAGCTTAGAAGGGCTAGCGGGCTACACCTTC.

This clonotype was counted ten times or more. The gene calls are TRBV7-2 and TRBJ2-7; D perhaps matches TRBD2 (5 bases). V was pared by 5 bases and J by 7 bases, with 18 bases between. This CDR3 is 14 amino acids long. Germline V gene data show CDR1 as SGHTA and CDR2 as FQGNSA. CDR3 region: CASSPLTSRGEQYF. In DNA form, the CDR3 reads TGTGCCAGCAGCCCCCTGACCTCGAGAGGGGAGCAGTACTTC.

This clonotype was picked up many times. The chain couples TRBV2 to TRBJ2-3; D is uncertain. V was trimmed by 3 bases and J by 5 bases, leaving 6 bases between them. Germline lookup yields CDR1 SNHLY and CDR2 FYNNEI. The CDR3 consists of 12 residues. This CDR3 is CASSDWGDTQYF. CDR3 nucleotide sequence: TGTGCCAGCAGTGACTGGGGAGATACGCAGTATTTT. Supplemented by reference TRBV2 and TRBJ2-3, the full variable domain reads EPEVTQTPSHQVTQMGQEVILRCVPISNHLYFYWYRQILGQKVEFLVSFYNNEISEKSEIFDDQFSVERPDGSNFTLKIRSTKLEDSAMYFCASSDWGDTQYFGPGTRLTVL.

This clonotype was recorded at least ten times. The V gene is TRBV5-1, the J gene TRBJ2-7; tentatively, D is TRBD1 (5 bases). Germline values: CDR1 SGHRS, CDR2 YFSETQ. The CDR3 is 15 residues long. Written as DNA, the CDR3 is TGCGATTCTCCTCCGGGCCAGGGCAGCTCCTACGAGCAGTACGTC. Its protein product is CDSPPGQGSSYEQYV.

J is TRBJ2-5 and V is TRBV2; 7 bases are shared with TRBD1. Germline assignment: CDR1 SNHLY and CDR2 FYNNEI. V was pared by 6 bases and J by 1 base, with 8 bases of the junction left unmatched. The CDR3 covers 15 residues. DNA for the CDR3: TGTGCCAGCAGCCGGGACAGATCCTTCCAAGAGACCCAGTACTTC. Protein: CASSRDRSFQETQYF.

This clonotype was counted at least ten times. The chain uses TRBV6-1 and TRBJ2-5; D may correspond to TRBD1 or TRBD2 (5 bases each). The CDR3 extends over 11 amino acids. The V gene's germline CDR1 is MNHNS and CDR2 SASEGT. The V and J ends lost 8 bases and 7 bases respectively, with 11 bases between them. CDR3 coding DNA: TGTGCCAGCCGGGACGTGGTGACCCAGTACTTC. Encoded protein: CASRDVVTQYF.

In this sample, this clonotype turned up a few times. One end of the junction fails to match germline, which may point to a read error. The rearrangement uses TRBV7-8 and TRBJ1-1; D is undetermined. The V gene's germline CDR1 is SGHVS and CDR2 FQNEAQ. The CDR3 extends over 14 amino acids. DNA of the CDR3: TGTGCCAGCAGCGTAGCGGTTGGAAACACTGAAGCTTTCTTT. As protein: CASSVAVGNTEAFF.

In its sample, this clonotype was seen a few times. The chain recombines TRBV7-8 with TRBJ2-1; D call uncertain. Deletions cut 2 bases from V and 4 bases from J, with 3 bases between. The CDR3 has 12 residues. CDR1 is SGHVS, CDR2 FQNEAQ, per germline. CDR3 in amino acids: CASSLQYNEQFF. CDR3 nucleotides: TGTGCCAGCAGCTTACAATACAATGAGCAGTTCTTC.

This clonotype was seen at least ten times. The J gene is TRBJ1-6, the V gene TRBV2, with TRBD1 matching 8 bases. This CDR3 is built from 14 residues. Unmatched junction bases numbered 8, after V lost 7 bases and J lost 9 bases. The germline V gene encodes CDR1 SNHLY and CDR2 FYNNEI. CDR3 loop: CASTDRGWGSPLHF. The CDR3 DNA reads TGTGCCAGCACCGACAGGGGATGGGGTTCACCCCTCCACTTT.

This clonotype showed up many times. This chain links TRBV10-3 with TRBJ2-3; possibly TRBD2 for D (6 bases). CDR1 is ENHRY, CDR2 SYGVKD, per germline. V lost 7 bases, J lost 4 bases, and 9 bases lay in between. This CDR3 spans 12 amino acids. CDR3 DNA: TGTGCCATCAACTCGGGGGCAGATACGCAGTATTTT. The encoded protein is CAINSGADTQYF.

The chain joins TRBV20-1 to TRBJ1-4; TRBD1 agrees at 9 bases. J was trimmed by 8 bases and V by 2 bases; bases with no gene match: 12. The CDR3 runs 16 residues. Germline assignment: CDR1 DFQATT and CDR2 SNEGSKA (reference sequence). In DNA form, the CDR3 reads TGCAGTGCTAGATTAGGACAGGGGTCCAAATACGAAAAACTGTTTTTT. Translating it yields CSARLGQGSKYEKLFF.

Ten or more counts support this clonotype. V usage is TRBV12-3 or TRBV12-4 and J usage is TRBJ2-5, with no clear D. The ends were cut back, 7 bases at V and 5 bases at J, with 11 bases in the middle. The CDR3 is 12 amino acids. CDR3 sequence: CASTHASETQYF. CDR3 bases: TGTGCCAGCACACACGCGTCGGAGACCCAGTACTTC.

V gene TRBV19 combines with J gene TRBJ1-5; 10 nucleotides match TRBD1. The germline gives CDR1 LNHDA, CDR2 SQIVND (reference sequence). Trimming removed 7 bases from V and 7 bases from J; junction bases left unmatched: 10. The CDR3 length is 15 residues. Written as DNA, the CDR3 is TGTGCCAGTATTGAGCTCGGGACAGGGGACCAGCCCCAGCATTTT. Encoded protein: CASIELGTGDQPQHF.

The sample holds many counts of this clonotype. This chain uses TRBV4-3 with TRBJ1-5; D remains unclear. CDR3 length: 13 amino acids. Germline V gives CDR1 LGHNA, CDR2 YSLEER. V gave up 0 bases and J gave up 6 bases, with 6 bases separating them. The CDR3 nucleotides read TGCGCCAGCAGCCAAGACGGCGGTCAGCCCCAGCATTTT. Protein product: CASSQDGGQPQHF.

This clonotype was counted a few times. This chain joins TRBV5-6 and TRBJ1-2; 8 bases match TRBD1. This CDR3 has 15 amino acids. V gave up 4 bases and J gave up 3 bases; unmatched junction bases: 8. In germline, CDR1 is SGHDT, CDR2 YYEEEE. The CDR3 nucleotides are TGTGCCAGCAGCCGGGAGAGACAGGGGCACTATGGCTACACCTTC. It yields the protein CASSRERQGHYGYTF.

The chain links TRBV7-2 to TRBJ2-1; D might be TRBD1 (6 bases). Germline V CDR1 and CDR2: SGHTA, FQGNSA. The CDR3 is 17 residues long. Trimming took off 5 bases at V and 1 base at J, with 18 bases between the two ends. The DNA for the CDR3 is TGTGCCAGCAGCCAAAGACAGGCGACGTTATCCTACAATGAGCAGTTCTTC. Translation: CASSQRQATLSYNEQFF.

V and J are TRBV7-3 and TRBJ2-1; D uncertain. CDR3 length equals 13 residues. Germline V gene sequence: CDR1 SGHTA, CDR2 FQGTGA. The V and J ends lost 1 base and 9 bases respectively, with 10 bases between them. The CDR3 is CASSLNYGLEQFF. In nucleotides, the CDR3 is TGTGCCAGCAGCTTAAATTACGGGCTTGAGCAGTTCTTC.

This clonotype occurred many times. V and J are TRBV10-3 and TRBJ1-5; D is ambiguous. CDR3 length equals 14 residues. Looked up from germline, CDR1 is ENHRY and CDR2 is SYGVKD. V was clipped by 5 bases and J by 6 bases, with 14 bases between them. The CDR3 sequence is CAISPDEGGQPQHF. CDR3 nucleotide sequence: TGTGCCATCAGTCCGGACGAAGGAGGTCAGCCCCAGCATTTT.

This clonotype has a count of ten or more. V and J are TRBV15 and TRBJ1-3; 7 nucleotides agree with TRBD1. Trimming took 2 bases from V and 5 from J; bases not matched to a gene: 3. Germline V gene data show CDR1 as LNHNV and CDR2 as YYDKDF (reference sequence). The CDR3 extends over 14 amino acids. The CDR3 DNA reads TGTGCCACCAGCAGACCGGACAGGCGAAACACCATATATTTT. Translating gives CATSRPDRRNTIYF.

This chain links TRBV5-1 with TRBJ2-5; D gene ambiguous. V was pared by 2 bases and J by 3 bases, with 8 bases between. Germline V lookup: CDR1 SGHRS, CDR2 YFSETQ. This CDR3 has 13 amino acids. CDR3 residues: CASSLIYKETQYF. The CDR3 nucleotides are TGCGCCAGCAGCTTAATATACAAAGAGACCCAGTACTTC.

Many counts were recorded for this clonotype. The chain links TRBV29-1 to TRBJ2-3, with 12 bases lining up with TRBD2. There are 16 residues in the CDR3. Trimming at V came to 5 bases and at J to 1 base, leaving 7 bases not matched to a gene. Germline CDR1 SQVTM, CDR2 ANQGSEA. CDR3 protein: CSVTSGGRPGTDTQYF. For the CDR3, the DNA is TGCAGCGTTACTAGCGGGGGGAGACCAGGCACAGATACGCAGTATTTT.

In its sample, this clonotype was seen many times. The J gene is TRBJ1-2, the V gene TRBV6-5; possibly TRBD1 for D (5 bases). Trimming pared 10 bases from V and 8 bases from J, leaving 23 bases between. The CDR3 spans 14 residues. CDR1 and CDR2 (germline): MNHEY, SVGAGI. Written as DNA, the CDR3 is TGTGCCACCCGCCTCGGGACGCAGTTTTGGGGCTACACCTTC. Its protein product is CATRLGTQFWGYTF.

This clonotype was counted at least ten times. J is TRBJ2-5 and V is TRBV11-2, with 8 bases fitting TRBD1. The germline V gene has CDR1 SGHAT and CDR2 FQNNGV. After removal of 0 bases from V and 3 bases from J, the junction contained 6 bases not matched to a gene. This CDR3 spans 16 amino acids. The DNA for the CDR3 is TGTGCCAGCAGCTTAGATGGCAGGGGGCGGGAAGAGACCCAGTACTTC. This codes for CASSLDGRGREETQYF.

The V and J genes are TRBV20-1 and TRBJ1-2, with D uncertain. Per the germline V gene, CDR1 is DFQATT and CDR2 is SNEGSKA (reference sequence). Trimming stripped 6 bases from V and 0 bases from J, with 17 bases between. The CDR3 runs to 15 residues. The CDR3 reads CSAGGSTATNYGYTF. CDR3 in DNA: TGCAGTGCGGGAGGTTCCACAGCTACTAACTATGGCTACACCTTC.